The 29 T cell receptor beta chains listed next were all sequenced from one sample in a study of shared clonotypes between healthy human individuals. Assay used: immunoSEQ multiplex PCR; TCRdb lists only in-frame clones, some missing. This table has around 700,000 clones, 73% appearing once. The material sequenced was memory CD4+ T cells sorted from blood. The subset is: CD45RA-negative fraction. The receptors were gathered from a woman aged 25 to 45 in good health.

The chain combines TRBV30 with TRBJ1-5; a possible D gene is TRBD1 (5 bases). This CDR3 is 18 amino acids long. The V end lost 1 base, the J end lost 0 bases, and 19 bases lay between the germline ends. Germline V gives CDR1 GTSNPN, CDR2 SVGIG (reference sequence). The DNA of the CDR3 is TGTGCCTGGAGTGCCGCCGGGACGATAAAGGATAGCAATCAGCCCCAGCATTTT. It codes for CAWSAAGTIKDSNQPQHF.

Here the CDR3 reads CASSPGRGDRTHTQYF. CDR3 sequence (DNA): TGCGCCAGCAGCCCCGGGAGGGGCGATAGGACACATACGCAGTATTTT. The V and J genes are TRBV4-1 and TRBJ2-3; TRBD2 matches at 8 bases. CDR1 and CDR2 from the germline V gene are MGHRA and YSYEKL. CDR3 size: 16 residues. The ends lost 4 bases at V and 7 bases at J; junction bases unmatched: 13.

For the CDR3, the DNA is TGTGCCAGCAGCTTCTATCTAGCGGGCGGCTACGAGCAGTACTTC. It is translated as CASSFYLAGGYEQYF. This chain connects TRBV7-2 to TRBJ2-7, with 8 bases aligning to TRBD2. CDR3 length equals 15 residues. V dropped 3 bases and J dropped 3; count of bases not matched to a gene: 7. Germline loops: CDR1 SGHTA, CDR2 FQGNSA.

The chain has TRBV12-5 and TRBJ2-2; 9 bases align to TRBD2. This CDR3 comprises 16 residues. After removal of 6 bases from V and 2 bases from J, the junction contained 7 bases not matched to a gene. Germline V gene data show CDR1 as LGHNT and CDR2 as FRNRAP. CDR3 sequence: CASGSGLAGNTGELFF. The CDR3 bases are TGTGCTAGTGGCAGCGGGCTAGCGGGAAACACCGGGGAGCTGTTTTTT.

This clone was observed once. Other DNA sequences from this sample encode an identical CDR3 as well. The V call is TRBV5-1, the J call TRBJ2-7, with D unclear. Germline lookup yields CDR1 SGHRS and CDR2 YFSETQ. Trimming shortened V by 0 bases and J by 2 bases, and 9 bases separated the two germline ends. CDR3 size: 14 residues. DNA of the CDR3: TGCGCCAGCAGCTTGGGGGGTGATACCTACGAGCAGTACTTC. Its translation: CASSLGGDTYEQYF.

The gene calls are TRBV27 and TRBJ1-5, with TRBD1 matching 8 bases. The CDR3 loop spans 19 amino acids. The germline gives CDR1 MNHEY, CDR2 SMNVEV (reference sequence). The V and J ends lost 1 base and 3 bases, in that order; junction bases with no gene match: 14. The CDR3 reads CASSLWAPGQGLFNQPQHF. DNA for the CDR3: TGTGCCAGCAGTTTATGGGCACCCGGACAGGGTCTATTCAATCAGCCCCAGCATTTT.

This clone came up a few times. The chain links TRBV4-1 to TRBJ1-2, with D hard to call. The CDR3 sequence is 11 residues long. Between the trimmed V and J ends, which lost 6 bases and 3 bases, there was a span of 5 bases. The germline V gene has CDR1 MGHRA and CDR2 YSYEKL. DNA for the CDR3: TGCGCCAGCAGTACAGACTATGGCTACACCTTC. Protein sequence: CASSTDYGYTF.

CDR3 residues: CASRVGAYEQYF. For the CDR3, the DNA is TGTGCCAGCAGAGTGGGGGCCTACGAGCAGTACTTC. This sequence joins TRBV28 and TRBJ2-7, with D perhaps TRBD1 or TRBD2 (5 bases each). The CDR3 runs to 12 residues. Germline V gene data show CDR1 as MDHEN and CDR2 as SYDVKM. V was trimmed by 6 bases and J by 2 bases, leaving 8 bases between them. Filled out from reference TRBV28 and TRBJ2-7, the complete variable domain reads DVKVTQSSRYLVKRTGEKVFLECVQDMDHENMFWYRQDPGLGLRLIYFSYDVKMKEKGDIPEGYSVSREKKERFSLILESASTNQTSMYLCASRVGAYEQYFGPGTRLTVT.

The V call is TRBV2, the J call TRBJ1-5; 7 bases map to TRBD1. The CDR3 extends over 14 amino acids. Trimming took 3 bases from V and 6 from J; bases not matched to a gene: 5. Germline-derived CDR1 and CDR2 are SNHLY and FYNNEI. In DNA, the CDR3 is TGTGCCAGCAGTGATTCAACAGGGGTTCAGCCCCAGCATTTT. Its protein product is CASSDSTGVQPQHF. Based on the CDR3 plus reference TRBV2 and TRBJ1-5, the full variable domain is EPEVTQTPSHQVTQMGQEVILRCVPISNHLYFYWYRQILGQKVEFLVSFYNNEISEKSEIFDDQFSVERPDGSNFTLKIRSTKLEDSAMYFCASSDSTGVQPQHFGDGTRLSIL.

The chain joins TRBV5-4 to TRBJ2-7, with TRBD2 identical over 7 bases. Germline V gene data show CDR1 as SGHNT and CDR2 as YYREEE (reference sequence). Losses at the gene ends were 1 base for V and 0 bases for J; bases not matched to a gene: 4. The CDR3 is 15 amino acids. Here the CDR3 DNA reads TGTGCCAGCAGCTTGTCTTCGGGAGGCTCCTACGAGCAGTACTTC. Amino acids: CASSLSSGGSYEQYF.

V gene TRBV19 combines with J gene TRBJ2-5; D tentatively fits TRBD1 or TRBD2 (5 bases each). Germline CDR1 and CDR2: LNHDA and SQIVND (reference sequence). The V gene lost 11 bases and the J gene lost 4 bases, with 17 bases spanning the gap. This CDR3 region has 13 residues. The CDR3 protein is CAVRDVTSETQYF. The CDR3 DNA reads TGTGCCGTCCGGGACGTAACTTCAGAGACCCAGTACTTC.

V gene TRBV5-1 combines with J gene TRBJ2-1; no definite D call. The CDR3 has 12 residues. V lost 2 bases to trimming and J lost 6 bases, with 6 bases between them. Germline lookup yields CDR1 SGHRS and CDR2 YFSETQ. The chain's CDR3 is CASSFEFNEQFF. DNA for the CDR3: TGCGCCAGCAGCTTCGAATTCAATGAGCAGTTCTTC.

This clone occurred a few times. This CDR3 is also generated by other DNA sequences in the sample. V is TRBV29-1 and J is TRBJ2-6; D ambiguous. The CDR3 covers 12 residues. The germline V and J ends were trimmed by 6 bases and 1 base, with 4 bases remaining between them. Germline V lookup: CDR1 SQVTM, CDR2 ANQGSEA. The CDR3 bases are TGCAGCGTGAGATCTGGGGCCAACGTCCTGACTTTC. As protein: CSVRSGANVLTF.

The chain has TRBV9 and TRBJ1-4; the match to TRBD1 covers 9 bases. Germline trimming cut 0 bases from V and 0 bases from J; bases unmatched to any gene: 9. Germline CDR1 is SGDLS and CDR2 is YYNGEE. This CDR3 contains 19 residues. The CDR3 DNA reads TGTGCCAGCAGCGTAGGCCCTGGACAGGGGTTTGCAACTAATGAAAAACTGTTTTTT. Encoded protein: CASSVGPGQGFATNEKLFF.

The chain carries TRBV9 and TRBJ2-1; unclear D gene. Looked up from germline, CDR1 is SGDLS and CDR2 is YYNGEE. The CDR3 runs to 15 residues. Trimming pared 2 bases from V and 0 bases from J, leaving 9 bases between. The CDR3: CASSVTGSSYNEQFF. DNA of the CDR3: TGTGCCAGCAGCGTGACTGGCAGCTCCTACAATGAGCAGTTCTTC.

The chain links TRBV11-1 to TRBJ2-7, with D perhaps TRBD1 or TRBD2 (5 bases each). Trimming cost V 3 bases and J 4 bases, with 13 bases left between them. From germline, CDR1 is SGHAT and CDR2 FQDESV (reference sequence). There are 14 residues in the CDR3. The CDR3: CASSFGEWGYEQYF. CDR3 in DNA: TGTGCCAGCAGCTTCGGGGAGTGGGGGTACGAGCAGTACTTC.

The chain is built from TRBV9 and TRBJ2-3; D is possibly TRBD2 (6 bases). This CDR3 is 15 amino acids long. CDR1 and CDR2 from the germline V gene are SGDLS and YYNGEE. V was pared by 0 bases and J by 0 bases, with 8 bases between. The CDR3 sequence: CASSVGGISTDTQYF. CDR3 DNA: TGTGCCAGCAGCGTAGGCGGGATCAGCACAGATACGCAGTATTTT.

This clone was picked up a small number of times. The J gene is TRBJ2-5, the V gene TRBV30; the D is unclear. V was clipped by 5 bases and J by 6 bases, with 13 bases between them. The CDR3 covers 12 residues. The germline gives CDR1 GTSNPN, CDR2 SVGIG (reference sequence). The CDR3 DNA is TGTGCCTGGGGGGAAGGACGGAAGACCCAGTACTTC. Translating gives CAWGEGRKTQYF.

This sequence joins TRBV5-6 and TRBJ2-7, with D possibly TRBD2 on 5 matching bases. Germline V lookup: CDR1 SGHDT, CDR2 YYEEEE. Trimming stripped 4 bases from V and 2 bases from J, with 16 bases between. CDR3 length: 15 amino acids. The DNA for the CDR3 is TGTGCCAGCAGCCGGGGTAGACACGGGACCTACGAGCAGTACTTC. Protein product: CASSRGRHGTYEQYF.

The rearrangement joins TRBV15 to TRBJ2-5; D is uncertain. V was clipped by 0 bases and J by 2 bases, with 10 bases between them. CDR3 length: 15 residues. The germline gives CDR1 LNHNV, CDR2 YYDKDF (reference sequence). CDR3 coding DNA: TGTGCCACCAGCAGAGATCCCGGCGTTCAAGAGACCCAGTACTTC. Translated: CATSRDPGVQETQYF.

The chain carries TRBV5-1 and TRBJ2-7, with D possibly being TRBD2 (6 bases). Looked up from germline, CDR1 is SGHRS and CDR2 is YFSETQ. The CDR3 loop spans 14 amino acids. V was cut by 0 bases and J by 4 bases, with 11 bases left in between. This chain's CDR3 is CASSLGTGRYEQYF. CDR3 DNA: TGCGCCAGCAGCTTGGGGACTGGGAGGTACGAGCAGTACTTC.

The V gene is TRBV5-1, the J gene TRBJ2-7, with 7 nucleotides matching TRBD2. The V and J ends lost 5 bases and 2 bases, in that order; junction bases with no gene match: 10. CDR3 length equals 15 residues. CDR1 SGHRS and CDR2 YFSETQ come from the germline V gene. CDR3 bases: TGCGCCAGCAGGGTAGGGAGGGGCGGCCCCTACGAGCAGTACTTC. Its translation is CASRVGRGGPYEQYF.

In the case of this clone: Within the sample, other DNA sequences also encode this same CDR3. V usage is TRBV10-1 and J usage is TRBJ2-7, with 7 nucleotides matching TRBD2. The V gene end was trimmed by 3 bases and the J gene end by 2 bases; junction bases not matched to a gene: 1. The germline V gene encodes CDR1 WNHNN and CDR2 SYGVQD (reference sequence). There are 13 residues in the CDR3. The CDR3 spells CASSDGTTYEQYF. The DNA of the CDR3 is TGCGCCAGCAGTGACGGGACTACCTACGAGCAGTACTTC.

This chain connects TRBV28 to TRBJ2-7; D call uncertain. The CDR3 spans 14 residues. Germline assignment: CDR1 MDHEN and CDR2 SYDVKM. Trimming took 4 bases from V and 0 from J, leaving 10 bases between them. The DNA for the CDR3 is TGTGCCAGCAGTTCCCCTGAATACTCCTACGAGCAGTACTTC. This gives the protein CASSSPEYSYEQYF. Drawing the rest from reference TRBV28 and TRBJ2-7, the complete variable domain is DVKVTQSSRYLVKRTGEKVFLECVQDMDHENMFWYRQDPGLGLRLIYFSYDVKMKEKGDIPEGYSVSREKKERFSLILESASTNQTSMYLCASSSPEYSYEQYFGPGTRLTVT.

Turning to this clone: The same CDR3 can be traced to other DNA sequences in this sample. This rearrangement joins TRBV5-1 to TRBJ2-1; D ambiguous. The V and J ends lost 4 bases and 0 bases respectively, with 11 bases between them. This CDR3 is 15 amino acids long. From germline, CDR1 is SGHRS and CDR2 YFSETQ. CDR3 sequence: CASSIDSSSYNEQFF. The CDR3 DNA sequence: TGCGCCAGCAGCATAGATAGTTCCTCCTACAATGAGCAGTTCTTC.

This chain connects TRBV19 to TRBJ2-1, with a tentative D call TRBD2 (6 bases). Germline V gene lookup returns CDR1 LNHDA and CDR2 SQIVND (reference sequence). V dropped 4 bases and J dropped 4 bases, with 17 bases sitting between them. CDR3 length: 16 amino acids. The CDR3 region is CASSRRPSAGYNEQFF. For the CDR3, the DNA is TGTGCCAGTAGTAGGAGGCCATCTGCGGGGTACAATGAGCAGTTCTTC.

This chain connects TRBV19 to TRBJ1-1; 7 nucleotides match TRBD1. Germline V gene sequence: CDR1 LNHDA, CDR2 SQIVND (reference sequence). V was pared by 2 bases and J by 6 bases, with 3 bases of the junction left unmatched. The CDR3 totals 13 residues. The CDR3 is CASSIQQGAEAFF. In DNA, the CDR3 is TGTGCCAGTAGTATACAGCAGGGGGCTGAAGCTTTCTTT.

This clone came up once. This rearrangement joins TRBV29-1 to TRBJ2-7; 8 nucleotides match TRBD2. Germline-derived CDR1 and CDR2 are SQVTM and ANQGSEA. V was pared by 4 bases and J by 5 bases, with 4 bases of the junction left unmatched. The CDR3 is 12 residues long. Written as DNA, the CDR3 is TGCAGCGTTGGGGGACTAGTTGACGAGCAGTACTTC. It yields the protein CSVGGLVDEQYF.

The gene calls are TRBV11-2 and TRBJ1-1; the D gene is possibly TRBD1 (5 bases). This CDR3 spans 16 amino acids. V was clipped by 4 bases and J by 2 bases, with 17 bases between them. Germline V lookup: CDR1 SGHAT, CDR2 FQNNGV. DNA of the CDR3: TGTGCCAGCAGCTCCGCAAGCAGACAGATCAACACTGAAGCTTTCTTT. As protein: CASSSASRQINTEAFF.